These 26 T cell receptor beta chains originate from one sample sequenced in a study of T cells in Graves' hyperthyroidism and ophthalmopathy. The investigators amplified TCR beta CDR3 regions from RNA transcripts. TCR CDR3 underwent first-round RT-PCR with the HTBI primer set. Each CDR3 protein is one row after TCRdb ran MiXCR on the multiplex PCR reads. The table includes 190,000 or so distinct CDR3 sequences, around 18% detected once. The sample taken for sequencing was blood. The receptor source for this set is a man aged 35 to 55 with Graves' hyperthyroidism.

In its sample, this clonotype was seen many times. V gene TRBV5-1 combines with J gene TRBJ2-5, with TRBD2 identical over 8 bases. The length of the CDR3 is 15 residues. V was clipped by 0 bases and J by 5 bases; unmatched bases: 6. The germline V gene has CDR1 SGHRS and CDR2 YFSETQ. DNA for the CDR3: TGCGCCAGCAGCTTGGATGGACGGGGGGGTGAGACCCAGTACTTC. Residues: CASSLDGRGGETQYF.

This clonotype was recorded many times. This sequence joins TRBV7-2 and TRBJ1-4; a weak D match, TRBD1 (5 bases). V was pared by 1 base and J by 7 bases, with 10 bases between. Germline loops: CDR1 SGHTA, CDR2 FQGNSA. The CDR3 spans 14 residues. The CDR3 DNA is TGTGCCAGCAGCTTAGGCGCGGGGGGTGAAAAACTGTTTTTT. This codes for CASSLGAGGEKLFF. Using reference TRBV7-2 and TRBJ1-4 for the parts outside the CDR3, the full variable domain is GAGVSQSPSNKVTEKGKDVELRCDPISGHTALYWYRQSLGQGLEFLIYFQGNSAPDKSGLPSDRFSAERTGGSVSTLTIQRTQQEDSAVYLCASSLGAGGEKLFFGSGTQLSVL.

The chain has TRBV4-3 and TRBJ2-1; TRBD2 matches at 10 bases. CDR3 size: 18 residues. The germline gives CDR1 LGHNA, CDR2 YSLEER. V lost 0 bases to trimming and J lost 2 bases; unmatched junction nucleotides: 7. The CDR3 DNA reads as TGCGCCAGCAGCCAAGAGGGGATAGCGGGGGGCACCTACAATGAGCAGTTCTTC. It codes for CASSQEGIAGGTYNEQFF.

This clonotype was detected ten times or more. CDR3 sequence: CASSFEGYEQYF. In DNA form, the CDR3 reads TGTGCCAGCAGTTTCGAGGGCTACGAGCAGTACTTC. This chain joins TRBV27 and TRBJ2-7, with D possibly matching TRBD2 (5 bases). Germline V CDR1 and CDR2: MNHEY, SMNVEV (reference sequence). The V end was cut by 3 bases, the J end by 3 bases, with 6 bases between. The CDR3 extends over 12 amino acids.

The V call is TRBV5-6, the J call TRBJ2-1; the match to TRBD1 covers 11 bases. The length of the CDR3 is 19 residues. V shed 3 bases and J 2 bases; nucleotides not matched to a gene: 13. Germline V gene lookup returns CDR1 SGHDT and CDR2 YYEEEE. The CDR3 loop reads CASSSLSGTGGSPYNEQFF. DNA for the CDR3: TGTGCCAGCAGCTCCTTGTCAGGGACAGGGGGTTCCCCCTACAATGAGCAGTTCTTC.

As DNA, the CDR3 is TGTGCCAGCAGGATACAGGGGGGGGGGCCGGGCACCGGGGAGCTGTTTTTT. Encoded protein: CASRIQGGGPGTGELFF. The chain has TRBV2 and TRBJ2-2, with D possibly matching TRBD1 (8 bases). Trimming stripped 6 bases from V and 4 bases from J, with 21 bases between. This CDR3 comprises 17 residues. The germline V gene has CDR1 SNHLY and CDR2 FYNNEI.

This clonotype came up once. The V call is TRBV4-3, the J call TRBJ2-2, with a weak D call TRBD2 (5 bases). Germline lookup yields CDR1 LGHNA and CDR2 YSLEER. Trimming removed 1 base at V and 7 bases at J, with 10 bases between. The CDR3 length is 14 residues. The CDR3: CASSQVGGGGELFF. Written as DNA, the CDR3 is TGCGCCAGCAGCCAAGTGGGCGGAGGCGGGGAGCTGTTTTTT.

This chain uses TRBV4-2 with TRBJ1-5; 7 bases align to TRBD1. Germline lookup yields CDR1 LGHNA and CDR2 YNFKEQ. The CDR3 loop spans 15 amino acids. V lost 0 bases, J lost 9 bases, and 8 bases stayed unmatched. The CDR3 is CASSQDGQGGGPQHF. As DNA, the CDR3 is TGTGCCAGCAGCCAAGATGGGCAGGGGGGGGGGCCCCAGCATTTT.

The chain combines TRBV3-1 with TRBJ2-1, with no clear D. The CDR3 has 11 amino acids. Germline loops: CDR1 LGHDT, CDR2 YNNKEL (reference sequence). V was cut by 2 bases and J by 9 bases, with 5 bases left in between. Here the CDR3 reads CASSQRVEQFF. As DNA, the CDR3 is TGTGCCAGCAGCCAAAGGGTTGAGCAGTTCTTC.

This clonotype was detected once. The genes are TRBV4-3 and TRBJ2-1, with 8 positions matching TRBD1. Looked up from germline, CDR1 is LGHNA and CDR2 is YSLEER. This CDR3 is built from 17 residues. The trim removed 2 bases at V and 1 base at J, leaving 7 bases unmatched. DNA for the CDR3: TGCGCCAGCAGCCAAAACGACAGGGGATTTTCCTACAATGAGCAGTTCTTC. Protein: CASSQNDRGFSYNEQFF.

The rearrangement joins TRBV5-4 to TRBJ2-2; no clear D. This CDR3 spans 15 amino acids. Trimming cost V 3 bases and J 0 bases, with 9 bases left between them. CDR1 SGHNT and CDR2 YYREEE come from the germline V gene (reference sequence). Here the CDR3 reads CASSSPLANTGELFF. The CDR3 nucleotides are TGTGCCAGCAGCTCCCCCCTAGCGAACACCGGGGAGCTGTTTTTT.

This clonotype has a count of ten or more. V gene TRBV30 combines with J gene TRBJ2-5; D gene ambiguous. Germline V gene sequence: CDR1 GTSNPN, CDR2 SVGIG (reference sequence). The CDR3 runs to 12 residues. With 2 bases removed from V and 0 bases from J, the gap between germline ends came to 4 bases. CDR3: CAWSRNQETQYF. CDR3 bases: TGTGCCTGGAGTCGCAACCAAGAGACCCAGTACTTC.

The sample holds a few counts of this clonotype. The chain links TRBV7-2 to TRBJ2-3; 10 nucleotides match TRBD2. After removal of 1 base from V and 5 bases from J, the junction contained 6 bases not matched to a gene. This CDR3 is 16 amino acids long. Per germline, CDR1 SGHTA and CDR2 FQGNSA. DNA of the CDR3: TGTGCCAGCAGCTTAGTTACAGCGGGGGGGCAAGATACGCAGTATTTT. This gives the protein CASSLVTAGGQDTQYF.

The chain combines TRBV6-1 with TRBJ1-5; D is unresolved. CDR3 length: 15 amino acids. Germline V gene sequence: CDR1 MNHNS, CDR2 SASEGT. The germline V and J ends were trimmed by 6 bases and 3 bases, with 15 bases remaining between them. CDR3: CASSELDAVNQPQHF. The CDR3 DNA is TGTGCCAGCAGCGAACTTGACGCGGTCAATCAGCCCCAGCATTTT.

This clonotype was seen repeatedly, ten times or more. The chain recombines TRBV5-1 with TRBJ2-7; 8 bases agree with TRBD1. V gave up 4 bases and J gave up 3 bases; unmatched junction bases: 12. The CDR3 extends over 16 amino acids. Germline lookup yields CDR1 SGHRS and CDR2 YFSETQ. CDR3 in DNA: TGCGCCAGCAGCCTCGGACAGGGATCAACGCTCTACGAGCAGTACTTC. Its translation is CASSLGQGSTLYEQYF. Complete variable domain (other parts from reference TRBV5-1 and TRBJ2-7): KAGVTQTPRYLIKTRGQQVTLSCSPISGHRSVSWYQQTPGQGLQFLFEYFSETQRNKGNFPGRFSGRQFSNSRSEMNVSTLELGDSALYLCASSLGQGSTLYEQYFGPGTRLTVT.

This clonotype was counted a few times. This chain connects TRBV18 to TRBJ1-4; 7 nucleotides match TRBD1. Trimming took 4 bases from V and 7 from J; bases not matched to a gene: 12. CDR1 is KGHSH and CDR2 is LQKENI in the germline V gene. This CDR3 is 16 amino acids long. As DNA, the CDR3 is TGTGCCAGCTCACTCTCGACTCGGGACAGTACTGAAAAACTGTTTTTT. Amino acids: CASSLSTRDSTEKLFF.

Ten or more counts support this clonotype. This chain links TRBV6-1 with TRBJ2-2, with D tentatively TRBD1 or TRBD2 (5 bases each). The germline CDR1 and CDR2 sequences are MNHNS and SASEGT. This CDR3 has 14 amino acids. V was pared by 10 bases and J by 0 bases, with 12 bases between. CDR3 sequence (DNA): TGTGCCACCCGCCGGGACCCGAACACCGGGGAGCTGTTTTTT. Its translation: CATRRDPNTGELFF.

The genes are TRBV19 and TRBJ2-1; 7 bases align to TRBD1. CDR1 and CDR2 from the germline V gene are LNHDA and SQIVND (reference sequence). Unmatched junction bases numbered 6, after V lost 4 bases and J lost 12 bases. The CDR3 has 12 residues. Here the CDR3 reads CASSKLGDRQFF. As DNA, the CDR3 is TGTGCCAGTAGTAAGTTGGGGGACAGGCAGTTCTTC.

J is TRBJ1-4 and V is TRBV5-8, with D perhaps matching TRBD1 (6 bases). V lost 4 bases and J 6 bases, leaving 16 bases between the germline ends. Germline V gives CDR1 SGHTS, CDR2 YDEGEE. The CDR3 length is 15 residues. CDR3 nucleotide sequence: TGTGCCAGCAGCCTTGTTGGGAAGGGGGATGAAAAACTGTTTTTT. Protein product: CASSLVGKGDEKLFF.

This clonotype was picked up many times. Here the CDR3 reads CASSPGRDTEAFF. The CDR3, as DNA: TGTGCCAGCAGCCCCGGGAGGGATACTGAAGCTTTCTTT. V usage is TRBV7-8 and J usage is TRBJ1-1, with D unclear. The CDR3 contains 13 residues. Germline V CDR1 and CDR2: SGHVS, FQNEAQ. V lost 5 bases, J lost 5 bases, and 12 bases lay in between.

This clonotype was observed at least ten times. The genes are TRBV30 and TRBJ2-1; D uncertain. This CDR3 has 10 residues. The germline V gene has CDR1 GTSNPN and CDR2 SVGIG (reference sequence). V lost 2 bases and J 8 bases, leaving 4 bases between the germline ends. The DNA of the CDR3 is TGTGCCTGGAGTAGGTATGAGCAGTTCTTC. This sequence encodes CAWSRYEQFF.

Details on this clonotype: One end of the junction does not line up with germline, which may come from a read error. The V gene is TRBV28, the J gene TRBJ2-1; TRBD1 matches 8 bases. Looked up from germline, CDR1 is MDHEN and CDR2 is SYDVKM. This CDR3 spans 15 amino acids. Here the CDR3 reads CASTRTGSAYNGQFF. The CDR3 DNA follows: TGTGCCAGCACTCGGACAGGGTCAGCCTACAATGGGCAGTTCTTC.

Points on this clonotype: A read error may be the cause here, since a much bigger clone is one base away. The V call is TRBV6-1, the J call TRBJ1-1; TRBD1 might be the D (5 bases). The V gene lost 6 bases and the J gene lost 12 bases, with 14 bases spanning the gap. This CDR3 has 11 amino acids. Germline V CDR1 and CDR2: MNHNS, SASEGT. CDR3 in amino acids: CASRQAGMTFF. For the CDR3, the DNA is TGTGCCAGCAGACAGGCAGGGATGACTTTCTTT.

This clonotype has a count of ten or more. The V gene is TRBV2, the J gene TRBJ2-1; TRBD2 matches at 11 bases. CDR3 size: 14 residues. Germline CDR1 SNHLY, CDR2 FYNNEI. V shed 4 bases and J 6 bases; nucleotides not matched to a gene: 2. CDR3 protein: CASSVSGGANEQFF. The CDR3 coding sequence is TGTGCCAGCAGTGTTAGCGGGGGGGCCAATGAGCAGTTCTTC. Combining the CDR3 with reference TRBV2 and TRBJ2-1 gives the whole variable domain EPEVTQTPSHQVTQMGQEVILRCVPISNHLYFYWYRQILGQKVEFLVSFYNNEISEKSEIFDDQFSVERPDGSNFTLKIRSTKLEDSAMYFCASSVSGGANEQFFGPGTRLTVL.

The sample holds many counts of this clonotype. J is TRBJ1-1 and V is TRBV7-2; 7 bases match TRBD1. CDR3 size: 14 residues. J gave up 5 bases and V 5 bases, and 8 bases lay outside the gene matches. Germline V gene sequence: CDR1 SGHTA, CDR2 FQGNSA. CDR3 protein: CASSTAHRGTEAFF. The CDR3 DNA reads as TGTGCCAGCAGCACGGCCCACAGGGGTACTGAAGCTTTCTTT.

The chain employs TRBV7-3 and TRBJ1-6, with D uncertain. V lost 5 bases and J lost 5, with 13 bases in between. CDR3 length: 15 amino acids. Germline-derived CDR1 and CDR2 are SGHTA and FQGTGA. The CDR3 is CASSLSGPDNSPLHF. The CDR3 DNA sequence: TGTGCCAGCAGCCTATCTGGGCCAGATAATTCACCCCTCCACTTT.